This T cell receptor (beta chain) was identified during a study of cytomegalovirus exposure and HLA in healthy donors. The PCR used 60 Vbeta and 13 Jbeta primers. Here immunoSEQ multiplex PCR was the method, and the copy in TCRdb shows in-frame clones only, minus some. Seen here are under 150,000 clones, around 83% observed once, and the top ten hold less than 3.5%. Germline V gene data show CDR1 as LGHNA and CDR2 as YNFKEQ. The ends were cut back, 0 bases at V and 1 base at J, with 16 bases in the middle. The CDR3 totals 17 residues. The receptor was isolated from a man between 45 and 60 years old in good health and CMV-seronegative. Material: PBMCs. The J gene is TRBJ2-7, the V gene TRBV4-2; tentatively, D is TRBD1 (6 bases). The CDR3 sequence is CASSQDQGPTLSYEQYF. In DNA, the CDR3 is TGTGCCAGCAGCCAAGATCAGGGGCCAACTTTGTCCTACGAGCAGTACTTC.